This T cell receptor beta chain came from a study of response to subunit inactivated influenza vaccine. Using its own MiXCR run on the RT-PCR reads, TCRdb lists one record per CDR3 protein. The sample consists of 540,000 or so distinct CDR3 sequences, 10% to 15% of them appearing once. A note on this clonotype: Its antigen is unknown.

Study-wide points: There was a suggestion from the authors that each seasonal influenza vaccination recruits few new T cells.

The CDR3 contains 15 residues. After removal of 6 bases from V and 2 bases from J, the junction contained 6 bases not matched to a gene. Germline V gene data show CDR1 as SGHTA and CDR2 as FQGNSA. The source of this sequence is a man aged 45-65 years who received an inactivated influenza vaccine. Sequencing used PBMCs from blood, obtained roughly 47 days after vaccination. The chain joins TRBV7-2 to TRBJ2-2; 7 bases align to TRBD2. The CDR3 sequence is CASRTGTTNTGELFF. The CDR3 coding sequence is TGTGCCAGCAGGACCGGGACTACCAACACCGGGGAGCTGTTTTTT.